What follows describes a single T cell receptor (beta chain). Antigen unknown. This entry is derived from a study of beta chain features in type 1 diabetes. Isolated RNA was reverse transcribed in full, so expressed TCRB transcripts were sequenced. TCRdb's table, derived via immunoSEQ multiplex PCR, lists solely in-frame clones and lacks some. The repertoire holds 130,000 or so clones, roughly 10% seen once, with roughly 0.75% in the top ten. Study-level results: Reduced insertions and increased deletions marked VDJ junctions in type 1 diabetes patients. Type 1 diabetes patients had moderately but significantly shorter TCRB CDR3s in all four CD4+ subsets.

This CDR3 is built from 17 residues. Per germline, CDR1 MDHEN and CDR2 SYDVKM. V lost 8 bases to trimming and J lost 5 bases, with 27 bases between them. The chain is built from TRBV28 and TRBJ1-2, with a possible D match to TRBD1 (5 bases). This sequence originates from a young man with type 1 diabetes. The sample comprised central memory CD4+ T cells from blood. CDR3 DNA: TGTGCCAGCGTGGCCGGATTGAGAGACAGAAGGGGATATGGCTACACCTTC. Translating gives CASVAGLRDRRGYGYTF.